This TCR beta chain originates from a study of T cell repertoires in cytomegalovirus infection. Study-level information: Both a matching HLA type and CMV infection were indicated by public TCR beta signatures.

TCRdb reprocessed the reads via MiXCR and lists one record per CDR3 protein. Of around 740,000 distinct CDR3 sequences in the sample, 35% were seen once. Findings of the study overall: Carriage of CMV together with the relevant HLA was identifiable through cumulative public TCR beta family frequency. In two of eight donors, the top clonotype was HLA-C-restricted CMV-specific.

CDR1 and CDR2 (germline): MDHEN, SYDVKM. The CDR3 is 12 amino acids. A note on this clonotype: No antigen is known for it. A junction boundary mismatches the germline segment, possibly from a read error.

Sequenced input: PBMCs. J is TRBJ2-1 and V is TRBV28, with TRBD1 identical over 9 bases. This receptor was identified in a human donor in good health (CMV status not recorded). Some clones in this sample may be carry-over from other donors' samples. The CDR3 protein is CASSLVGGTGTF. In DNA, the CDR3 is TGTGCCAGCAGTTTAGTTGGGGGGACAGGGACCTTC.